This T cell receptor (beta chain) stems from a study of blood T cells in healthy people across ages. Whole-study results and caveats: Per-million-T-cell TCR beta diversity fell roughly linearly with age.

Details on this clonotype: What it binds is unknown.

For the second PCR, which ran for about 6 to 11 cycles, a sample-barcoded 5' primer and a J-beta primer mix were used. Each of the samples gave a minimum of 2.5 million paired-end reads that contained CDR3. TCRdb used MiXCR to reprocess the 5' RACE reads, holding one entry per CDR3 protein. The sample shows 700,000 to 1,000,000 distinct CDR3 sequences, approximately 48% of them seen only once. The study isolated at least 6.5 million PBMCs from each sample. The CDR3 is 15 residues long. The V gene end was trimmed by 5 bases and the J gene end by 2 bases; junction bases not matched to a gene: 5. This rearrangement joins TRBV12-3 or TRBV12-4 to TRBJ1-2; TRBD1 matches 10 bases. Sequencing used blood. The receptor was derived from a man aged 55 to 70 in good health. The DNA of the CDR3 is TGTGCCAGCAGTCCTTGGGACAGGGGAAACTATGGCTACACCTTC. It codes for CASSPWDRGNYGYTF.